This T cell receptor beta chain was recorded in a study of early T cells in non-severe SARS-CoV-2 infection. As for the study in general: Unsorted whole-blood RNA was sequenced in bulk, leaving chains unpaired. General study points: Using VDJdb, the matching emphasized anti-spike CD8 responses while missing private and CD4 specificities.

cDNA molecules, individually, were tagged with unique molecular identifiers. TCRdb reprocessed the 5' RACE reads with MiXCR, giving one entry per CDR3 protein. The sample has about 66,000 distinct CDR3 sequences; less than 9.5% are singletons. V shed 5 bases and J shed 9 bases, with 14 bases lying between them. CDR3 size: 13 residues. Germline CDR1 and CDR2: SGHTA and FQGNSA. This clonotype has more than one count but fewer than ten. Its cognate antigen is unknown. Sequencing was carried out using whole blood. This clonotype was sampled from an adult who was a healthcare worker with PCR-confirmed SARS-CoV-2 infection or an uninfected control (not recorded which). The chain has TRBV7-2 and TRBJ2-1, with a tentative D call TRBD2 (6 bases). The CDR3 sequence is CASSLGTGREQFF. In DNA form, the CDR3 reads TGTGCCAGCAGCCTAGGGACTGGACGTGAGCAGTTCTTC.